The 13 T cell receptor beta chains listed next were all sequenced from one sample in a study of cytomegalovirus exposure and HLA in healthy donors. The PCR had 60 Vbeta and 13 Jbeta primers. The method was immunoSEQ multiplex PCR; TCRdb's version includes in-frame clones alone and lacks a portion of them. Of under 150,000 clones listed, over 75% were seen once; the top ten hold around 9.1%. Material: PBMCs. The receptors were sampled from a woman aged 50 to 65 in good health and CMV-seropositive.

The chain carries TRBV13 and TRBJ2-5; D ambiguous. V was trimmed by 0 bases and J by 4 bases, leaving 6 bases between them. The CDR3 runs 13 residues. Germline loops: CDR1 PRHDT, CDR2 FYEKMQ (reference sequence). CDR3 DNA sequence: TGTGCCAGCAGCTTAGGGGGCACAGAGACCCAGTACTTC. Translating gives CASSLGGTETQYF.

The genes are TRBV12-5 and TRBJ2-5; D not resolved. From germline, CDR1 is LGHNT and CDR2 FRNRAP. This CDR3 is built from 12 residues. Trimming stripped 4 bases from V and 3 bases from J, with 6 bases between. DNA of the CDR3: TGTGCTAGTGGTTCCCTTGAAGAGACCCAGTACTTC. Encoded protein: CASGSLEETQYF.

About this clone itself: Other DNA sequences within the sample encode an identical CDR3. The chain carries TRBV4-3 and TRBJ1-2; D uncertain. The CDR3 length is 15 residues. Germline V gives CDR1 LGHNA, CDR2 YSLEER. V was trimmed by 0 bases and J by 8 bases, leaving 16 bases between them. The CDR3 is CASSQDLFSGEGYTF. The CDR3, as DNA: TGCGCCAGCAGCCAAGACCTTTTCTCCGGGGAAGGCTACACCTTC.

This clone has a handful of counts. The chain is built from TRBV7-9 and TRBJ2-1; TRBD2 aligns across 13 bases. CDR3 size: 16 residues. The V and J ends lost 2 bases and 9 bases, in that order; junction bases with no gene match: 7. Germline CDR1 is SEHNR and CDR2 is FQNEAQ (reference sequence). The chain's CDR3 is CASSLTLAGGLSEQFF. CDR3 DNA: TGTGCCAGCAGCTTAACACTAGCGGGGGGGCTAAGTGAGCAGTTCTTC.

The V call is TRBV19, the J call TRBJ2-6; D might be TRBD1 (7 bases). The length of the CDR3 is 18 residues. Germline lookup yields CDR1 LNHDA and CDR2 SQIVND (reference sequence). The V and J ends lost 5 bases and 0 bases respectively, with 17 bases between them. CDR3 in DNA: TGTGCCAGTAGTTGGCGGGACAGCGATCTCTCTGGGGCCAACGTCCTGACTTTC. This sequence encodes CASSWRDSDLSGANVLTF.

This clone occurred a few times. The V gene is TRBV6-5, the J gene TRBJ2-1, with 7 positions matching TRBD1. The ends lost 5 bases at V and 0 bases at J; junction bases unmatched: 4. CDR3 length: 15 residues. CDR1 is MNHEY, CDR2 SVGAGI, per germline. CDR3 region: CASSLQGVSYNEQFF. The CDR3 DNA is TGTGCCAGCAGTCTTCAGGGGGTCTCCTACAATGAGCAGTTCTTC.

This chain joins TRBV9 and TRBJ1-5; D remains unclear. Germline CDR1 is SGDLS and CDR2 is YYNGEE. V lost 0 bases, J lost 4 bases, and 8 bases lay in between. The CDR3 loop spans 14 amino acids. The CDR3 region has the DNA TGTGCCAGCAGCGTAGCCGGGGAGAATCAGCCCCAGCATTTT. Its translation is CASSVAGENQPQHF.

The CDR3 region has the DNA TGTGCCAGCTCGCGGGAGGCCCCCTACGAGCAGTACTTC. As protein: CASSREAPYEQYF. The J gene is TRBJ2-7, the V gene TRBV6-5; TRBD2 aligns across 8 bases. Germline V gene sequence: CDR1 MNHEY, CDR2 SVGAGI. The CDR3 contains 13 residues. J gave up 2 bases and V 8 bases, and 5 bases lay outside the gene matches.

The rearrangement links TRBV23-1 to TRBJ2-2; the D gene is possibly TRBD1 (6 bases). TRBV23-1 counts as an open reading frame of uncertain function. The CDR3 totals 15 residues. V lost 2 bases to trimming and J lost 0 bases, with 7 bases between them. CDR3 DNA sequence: TGCGCCAGCAGTCAAGGACAGACGAACACCGGGGAGCTGTTTTTT. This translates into CASSQGQTNTGELFF.

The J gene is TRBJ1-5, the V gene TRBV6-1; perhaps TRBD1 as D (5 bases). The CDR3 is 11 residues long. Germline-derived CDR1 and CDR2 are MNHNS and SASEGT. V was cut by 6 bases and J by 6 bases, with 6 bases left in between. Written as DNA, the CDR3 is TGTGCCAGCAGGGGGGGTCAGCCCCAGCATTTT. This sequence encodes CASRGGQPQHF.

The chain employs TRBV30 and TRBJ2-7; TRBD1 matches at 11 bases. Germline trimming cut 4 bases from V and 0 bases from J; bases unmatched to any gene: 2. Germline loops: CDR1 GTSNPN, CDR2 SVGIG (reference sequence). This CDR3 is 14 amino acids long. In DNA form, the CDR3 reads TGTGCCTGGATCGGGACAGGGGGCTCCTACGAGCAGTACTTC. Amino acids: CAWIGTGGSYEQYF.

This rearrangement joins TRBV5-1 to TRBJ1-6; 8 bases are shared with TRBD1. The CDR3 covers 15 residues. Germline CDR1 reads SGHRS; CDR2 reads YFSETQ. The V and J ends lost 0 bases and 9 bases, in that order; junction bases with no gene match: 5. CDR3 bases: TGCGCCAGCAGCTTGGGGCAGGGGGCTCTTTCACCCCTCCACTTT. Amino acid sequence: CASSLGQGALSPLHF.

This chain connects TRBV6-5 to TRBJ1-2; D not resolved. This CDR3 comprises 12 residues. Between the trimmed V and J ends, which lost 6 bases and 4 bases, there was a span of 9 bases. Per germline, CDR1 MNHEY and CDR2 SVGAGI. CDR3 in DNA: TGTGCCAGCAGGGAGGTGGCCTATGGCTACACCTTC. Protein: CASREVAYGYTF.